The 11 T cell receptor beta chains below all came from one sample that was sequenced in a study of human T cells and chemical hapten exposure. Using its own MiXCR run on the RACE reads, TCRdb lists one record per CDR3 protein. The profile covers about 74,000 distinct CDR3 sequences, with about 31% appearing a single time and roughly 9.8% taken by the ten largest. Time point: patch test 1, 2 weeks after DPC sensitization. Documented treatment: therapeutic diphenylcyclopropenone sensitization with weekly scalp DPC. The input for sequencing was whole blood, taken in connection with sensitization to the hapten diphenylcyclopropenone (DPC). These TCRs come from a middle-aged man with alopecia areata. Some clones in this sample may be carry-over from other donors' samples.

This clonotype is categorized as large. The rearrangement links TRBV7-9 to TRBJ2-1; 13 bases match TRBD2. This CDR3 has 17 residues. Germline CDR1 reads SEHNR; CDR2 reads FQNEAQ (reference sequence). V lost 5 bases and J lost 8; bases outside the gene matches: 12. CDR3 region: CASSARRLAGGCDEQFF. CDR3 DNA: TGTGCCAGCAGCGCCCGACGACTAGCGGGAGGATGCGATGAGCAGTTCTTC.

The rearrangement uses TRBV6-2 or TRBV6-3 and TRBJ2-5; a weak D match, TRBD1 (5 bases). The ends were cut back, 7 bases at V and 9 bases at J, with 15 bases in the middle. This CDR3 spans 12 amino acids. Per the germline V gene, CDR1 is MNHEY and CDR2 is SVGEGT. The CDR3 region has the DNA TGTGCCAGCAATACAGGTCTAGGGGCCCAGTACTTC. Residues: CASNTGLGAQYF.

The DNA for the CDR3 is TGCGCCAGCAGCCAGCCCGGGGCTAGCGGGAATAATGAGCAGTTCTTC. Protein: CASSQPGASGNNEQFF. This chain uses TRBV4-1 with TRBJ2-1, with 9 bases lining up with TRBD2. V was pared by 3 bases and J by 7 bases, with 10 bases of the junction left unmatched. In germline, CDR1 is MGHRA, CDR2 YSYEKL. The CDR3 consists of 16 residues.

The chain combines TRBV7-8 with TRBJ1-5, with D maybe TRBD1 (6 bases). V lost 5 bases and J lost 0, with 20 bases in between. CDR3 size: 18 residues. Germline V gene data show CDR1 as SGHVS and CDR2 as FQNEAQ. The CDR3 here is CASSLWTVFGYSNQPQHF. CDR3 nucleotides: TGTGCCAGCAGCCTATGGACAGTTTTCGGCTATAGCAATCAGCCCCAGCATTTT.

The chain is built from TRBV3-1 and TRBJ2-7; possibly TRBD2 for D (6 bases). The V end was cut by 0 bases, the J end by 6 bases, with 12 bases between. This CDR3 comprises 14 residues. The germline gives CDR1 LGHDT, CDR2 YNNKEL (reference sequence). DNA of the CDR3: TGTGCCAGCAGCCAAGATCCTGGGAGGAGCGAGCAGTACTTC. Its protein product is CASSQDPGRSEQYF.

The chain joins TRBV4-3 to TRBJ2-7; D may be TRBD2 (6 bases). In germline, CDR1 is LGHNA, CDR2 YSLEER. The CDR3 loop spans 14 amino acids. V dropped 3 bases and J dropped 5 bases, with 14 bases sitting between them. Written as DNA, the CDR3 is TGCGCCAGCAGCCAGGGTCGGGGGTTGCACGAGCAGTACTTC. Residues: CASSQGRGLHEQYF.

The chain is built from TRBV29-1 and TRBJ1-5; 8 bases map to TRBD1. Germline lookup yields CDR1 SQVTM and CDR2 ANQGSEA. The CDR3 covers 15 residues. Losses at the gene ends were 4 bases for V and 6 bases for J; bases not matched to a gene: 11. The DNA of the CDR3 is TGCAGCGTTGCACTAGACAGGGGAGGTTCTCAGCCCCAGCATTTT. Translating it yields CSVALDRGGSQPQHF.

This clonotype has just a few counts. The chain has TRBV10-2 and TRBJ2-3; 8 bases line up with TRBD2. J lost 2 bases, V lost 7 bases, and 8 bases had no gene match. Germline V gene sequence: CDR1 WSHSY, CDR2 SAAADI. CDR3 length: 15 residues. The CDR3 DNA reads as TGCGCCAGCACGGGGATAGCGGGACCCACAGATACGCAGTATTTT. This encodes CASTGIAGPTDTQYF.

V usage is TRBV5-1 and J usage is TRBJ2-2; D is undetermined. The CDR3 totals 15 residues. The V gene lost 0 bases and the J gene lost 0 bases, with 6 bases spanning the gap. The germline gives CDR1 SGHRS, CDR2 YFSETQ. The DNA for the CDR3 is TGCGCCAGCAGCTTGGAAGCGTCGAACACCGGGGAGCTGTTTTTT. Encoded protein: CASSLEASNTGELFF.

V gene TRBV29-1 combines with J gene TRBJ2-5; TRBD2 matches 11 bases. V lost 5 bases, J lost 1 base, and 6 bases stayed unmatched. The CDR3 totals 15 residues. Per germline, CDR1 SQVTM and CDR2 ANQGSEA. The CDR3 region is CSVSSTSGTQETQYF. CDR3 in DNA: TGCAGCGTTAGTTCGACTAGCGGGACCCAAGAGACCCAGTACTTC.

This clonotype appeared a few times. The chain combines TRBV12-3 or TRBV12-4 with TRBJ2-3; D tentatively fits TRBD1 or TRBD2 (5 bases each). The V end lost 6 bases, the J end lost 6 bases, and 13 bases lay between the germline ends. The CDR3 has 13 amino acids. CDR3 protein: CASRPGSSDTQYF. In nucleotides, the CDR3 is TGTGCCAGCAGACCAGGGAGTTCGGATACGCAGTATTTT.